What follows is one T cell receptor beta chain and its context. Its target is not known. Profiled with immunoSEQ multiplex PCR; TCRdb holds only in-frame clones, not every one. Of approximately 2.5 million clones detected, roughly 93% appear once; the ten largest clones hold about 0.39%. The source of the sample is a study of shared clonotypes between healthy human individuals. Study-level points and caveats: An expected dependence of interdonor clonotype sharing on sequencing depth was noted.

The sequence was obtained from a man between 18 and 35 years old in good health. Some clones in this sample may be carry-over from other donors' samples. Material for sequencing was naive CD4+ T cells from PBMCs. Subset noted: CD45RA+ positively selected.

The CDR3 protein is CGSRAYNEQFF. CDR3 DNA: TGTGGCTCTCGGGCCTACAATGAGCAGTTCTTC. The chain employs TRBV19 and TRBJ2-1; unclear D gene. This CDR3 has 11 residues. Germline-derived CDR1 and CDR2 are LNHDA and SQIVND (reference sequence). The variable domain in full, with the rest retrieved from reference TRBV19 and TRBJ2-1, is DGGITQSPKYLFRKEGQNVTLSCEQNLNHDAMYWYRQDPGQGLRLIYYSQIVNDFQKGDIAEGYSVSREKKESFPLTVTSAQKNPTAFYLCGSRAYNEQFFGPGTRLTVL.